The 27 T cell receptor beta chains reported below all come from one sample, sequenced in a study of blood T cell repertoires in COVID-19. Produced via immunoSEQ multiplex PCR; TCRdb's table is partial and in-frame only. The table has fewer than 250,000 clones, around 84% seen once. Source material: peripheral blood. The receptors were gathered from a man aged 40-49 years with acute or convalescent COVID-19.

The chain has TRBV5-4 and TRBJ2-7; D remains ambiguous. The V gene's germline CDR1 is SGHNT and CDR2 YYREEE (reference sequence). This CDR3 has 12 residues. Trimming left V 3 bases short and J 5 bases short, with 9 bases between. CDR3 in DNA: TGTGCCAGCAGCTCAGTTGGTAACGAGCAGTACTTC. Translation: CASSSVGNEQYF.

As DNA, the CDR3 is TGTGCCAGCAGACCCCCCGGGGGGAATGGCTACACCTTC. Translating it yields CASRPPGGNGYTF. The chain couples TRBV27 to TRBJ1-2, with D possibly being TRBD1 (5 bases). The CDR3 runs 13 residues. Germline-derived CDR1 and CDR2 are MNHEY and SMNVEV (reference sequence). V lost 6 bases to trimming and J lost 6 bases, with 14 bases between them.

J is TRBJ2-5 and V is TRBV9, with D perhaps matching TRBD2 (7 bases). V was cut by 0 bases and J by 2 bases, with 20 bases left in between. From germline, CDR1 is SGDLS and CDR2 YYNGEE. The CDR3 covers 18 residues. The CDR3 region has the DNA TGTGCCAGCAGCGTAGCCCCTGTAGGGGGGGCACTACAAGAGACCCAGTACTTC. Translated, it gives CASSVAPVGGALQETQYF.

The chain uses TRBV4-2 and TRBJ2-1; D perhaps matches TRBD2 (5 bases). Between the trimmed V and J ends, which lost 0 bases and 2 bases, there was a span of 8 bases. Germline values: CDR1 LGHNA, CDR2 YNFKEQ. The length of the CDR3 is 15 residues. The CDR3: CASSQEYGAYNEQFF. The DNA of the CDR3 is TGTGCCAGCAGCCAAGAGTACGGGGCCTACAATGAGCAGTTCTTC.

This clone has a single count. The genes are TRBV11-2 and TRBJ2-7; the D gene is possibly TRBD2 (6 bases). Trimming removed 1 base from V and 3 bases from J, with 10 bases in between. This CDR3 has 14 residues. Germline V gene sequence: CDR1 SGHAT, CDR2 FQNNGV. CDR3 in DNA: TGTGCCAGCAGCTTAGGGGGACTTCTCTACGAGCAGTACTTC. Translation gives CASSLGGLLYEQYF.

The V gene is TRBV5-6, the J gene TRBJ1-3; D is possibly TRBD1 (5 bases). Looked up from germline, CDR1 is SGHDT and CDR2 is YYEEEE. The V end was cut by 1 base, the J end by 4 bases, with 9 bases between. The CDR3 is 14 residues long. CDR3 sequence reads: CASSLQGGGNTIYF. In DNA, the CDR3 is TGTGCCAGCAGCTTGCAGGGAGGAGGAAACACCATATATTTT.

CDR3 protein: CASSANWGVETQYF. CDR3 coding DNA: TGTGCCAGCAGCGCAAACTGGGGGGTAGAGACCCAGTACTTC. The rearrangement uses TRBV7-9 and TRBJ2-5; weak D call: TRBD2 (6 bases). This CDR3 region has 14 residues. Trimming pared 5 bases from V and 4 bases from J, leaving 14 bases between. Germline V gene sequence: CDR1 SEHNR, CDR2 FQNEAQ (reference sequence).

The chain employs TRBV2 and TRBJ1-2, with a weak D call TRBD1 (5 bases). The CDR3 contains 13 residues. Trimming took off 8 bases at V and 7 bases at J, with 17 bases between the two ends. The V gene's germline CDR1 is SNHLY and CDR2 FYNNEI. In nucleotides, the CDR3 is TGTGCCAGCGTGTTGGGGGGAGGCGCTGGCTACACCTTC. It specifies CASVLGGGAGYTF.

The sample holds one count of this clone. The gene calls are TRBV18 and TRBJ1-2; no clear D gene. V lost 5 bases, J lost 2 bases, and 12 bases lay in between. Germline V gene lookup returns CDR1 KGHSH and CDR2 LQKENI. This CDR3 is 14 amino acids long. The chain's CDR3 is CASSYQEDNYGYTF. The CDR3 DNA sequence: TGTGCCAGCTCATATCAGGAGGACAACTATGGCTACACCTTC. The full variable domain, completed using reference TRBV18 and TRBJ1-2, is NAGVMQNPRHLVRRRGQEARLRCSPMKGHSHVYWYRQLPEEGLKFMVYLQKENIIDESGMPKERFSAEFPKEGPSILRIQQVVRGDSAAYFCASSYQEDNYGYTFGSGTRLTVV.

The rearrangement uses TRBV7-9 and TRBJ1-6, with D unclear. The V gene's germline CDR1 is SEHNR and CDR2 FQNEAQ (reference sequence). This CDR3 is built from 14 residues. Trimming stripped 5 bases from V and 10 bases from J, with 15 bases between. The DNA for the CDR3 is TGTGCCAGCAGCCCGGACTTACTGGGCTCACCCCTCCACTTT. The encoded protein is CASSPDLLGSPLHF.

This clone was counted only a few times. CDR3 nucleotides: TGCGCCAGCAGTCATCGTAAGACTAACACTGAAGCTTTCTTT. It yields the protein CASSHRKTNTEAFF. The J gene is TRBJ1-1, the V gene TRBV23-1; D remains ambiguous. TRBV23-1 is an open reading frame, and its role is uncertain. This CDR3 spans 14 amino acids. V lost 3 bases and J lost 2, with 10 bases in between.

This chain joins TRBV6-6 and TRBJ2-7; 11 bases align to TRBD1. This CDR3 is built from 14 residues. V was pared by 2 bases and J by 6 bases, with 3 bases of the junction left unmatched. The V gene's germline CDR1 is MNHNY and CDR2 SVGAGI (reference sequence). The CDR3 region is CASSYLGTGGEQYF. Here the CDR3 DNA reads TGTGCCAGCAGTTACCTCGGGACAGGGGGCGAGCAGTACTTC.

V gene TRBV5-1 combines with J gene TRBJ1-1; tentatively, D is TRBD1 (5 bases). The V end lost 1 base, the J end lost 0 bases, and 16 bases lay between the germline ends. CDR3 length: 17 amino acids. CDR1 and CDR2 (germline): SGHRS, YFSETQ. CDR3 region: CASSLSPGVEMNTEAFF. DNA for the CDR3: TGCGCCAGCAGCTTGAGTCCGGGGGTTGAGATGAACACTGAAGCTTTCTTT.

This rearrangement joins TRBV23-1 to TRBJ1-5; D is possibly TRBD1 (5 bases). TRBV23-1 is an open reading frame, and its role is uncertain. This CDR3 is 16 amino acids long. Between the trimmed V and J ends, which lost 4 bases and 2 bases, there was a span of 15 bases. The CDR3 reads CASSREGRLRNQPQHF. Here the CDR3 DNA reads TGCGCCAGCAGTCGAGAGGGGAGGTTGCGCAATCAGCCCCAGCATTTT.

This clone was recorded once. The V call is TRBV2, the J call TRBJ1-6; D unclear. The length of the CDR3 is 13 residues. In germline, CDR1 is SNHLY, CDR2 FYNNEI. Deletions cut 6 bases from V and 10 bases from J, with 13 bases between. The CDR3 reads CASRTGYQSPLHF. The CDR3 DNA is TGTGCCAGCAGAACCGGGTACCAATCACCCCTCCACTTT.

The chain is built from TRBV5-1 and TRBJ1-4; 8 bases align to TRBD1. The CDR3 runs 14 residues. The V and J ends lost 4 bases and 2 bases, in that order; junction bases with no gene match: 1. Germline CDR1 is SGHRS and CDR2 is YFSETQ. The chain's CDR3 is CASSRTGTNEKLFF. The CDR3 DNA reads TGCGCCAGCAGCCGGACAGGGACTAATGAAAAACTGTTTTTT.

V usage is TRBV13 and J usage is TRBJ1-2; D is undetermined. V was shortened by 5 bases and J by 1 base, with 11 bases between the two germline ends. Germline loops: CDR1 PRHDT, CDR2 FYEKMQ (reference sequence). CDR3 size: 14 residues. This CDR3 reads CASSLDRSNYGYTF. CDR3 DNA sequence: TGTGCCAGCAGCCTCGATAGGAGTAACTATGGCTACACCTTC.

This clone was seen only once. The rearrangement joins TRBV4-3 to TRBJ1-1; the D is unclear. The CDR3 consists of 17 residues. The germline V gene has CDR1 LGHNA and CDR2 YSLEER. The germline V and J ends were trimmed by 4 bases and 3 bases, with 21 bases remaining between them. The CDR3 region has the DNA TGCGCCAGCAGCCCCCAACCTCCCGGAGGATCGCACACTGAAGCTTTCTTT. Residues: CASSPQPPGGSHTEAFF.

The V and J genes are TRBV7-9 and TRBJ2-2; D is perhaps TRBD1 (6 bases). The CDR3 loop spans 17 amino acids. Trimming pared 6 bases from V and 1 base from J, leaving 18 bases between. Germline V gene data show CDR1 as SEHNR and CDR2 as FQNEAQ (reference sequence). The CDR3 region has the DNA TGTGCCAGCAGGGAACTCAAAGGGGGACAGAACACCGGGGAGCTGTTTTTT. This gives the protein CASRELKGGQNTGELFF. Based on the CDR3 plus reference TRBV7-9 and TRBJ2-2, the full variable domain is DTGVSQNPRHKITKRGQNVTFRCDPISEHNRLYWYRQTLGQGPEFLTYFQNEAQLEKSRLLSDRFSAERPKGSFSTLEIQRTEQGDSAMYLCASRELKGGQNTGELFFGEGSRLTVL.

The V call is TRBV11-3, the J call TRBJ2-7, with 7 bases that match TRBD1. With V trimmed by 3 bases and J by 2 bases, 4 bases remained unmatched. Germline CDR1 SGHNT, CDR2 YENEEA. This CDR3 is 14 amino acids long. In DNA, the CDR3 is TGTGCCAGCAGCTTCTCGACAGGGACCTACGAGCAGTACTTC. Translation: CASSFSTGTYEQYF.

The J gene is TRBJ1-1, the V gene TRBV6-5, with D hard to call. Trimming stripped 5 bases from V and 3 bases from J, with 13 bases between. The CDR3 has 14 residues. Germline CDR1 reads MNHEY; CDR2 reads SVGAGI. DNA of the CDR3: TGTGCCAGCAGTCCGACTTTCGGGGACACTGAAGCTTTCTTT. Its translation: CASSPTFGDTEAFF.

The chain joins TRBV4-2 to TRBJ2-5, with 9 nucleotides matching TRBD2. CDR3 length: 17 amino acids. The V and J ends lost 4 bases and 5 bases, in that order; junction bases with no gene match: 14. Germline CDR1 LGHNA, CDR2 YNFKEQ. The CDR3 region has the DNA TGTGCCAGCAGCCCTGAGGCTCGCGGGGGGGCCGAGGAGACCCAGTACTTC. Protein: CASSPEARGGAEETQYF.

CDR3 DNA sequence: TGTGCCAGCAGCGCTAACAGGGAAGTCACAGATACGCAGTATTTT. It is translated as CASSANREVTDTQYF. The chain is built from TRBV9 and TRBJ2-3, with D perhaps TRBD1 (6 bases). Germline CDR1 is SGDLS and CDR2 is YYNGEE. CDR3 size: 15 residues. V lost 3 bases and J 2 bases, leaving 13 bases between the germline ends.

This sequence joins TRBV5-1 and TRBJ1-1, with D tentatively TRBD1 (6 bases). This CDR3 region has 16 residues. Germline V lookup: CDR1 SGHRS, CDR2 YFSETQ. V lost 4 bases and J 0 bases, leaving 16 bases between the germline ends. The CDR3 protein is CASSIRDKPMNTEAFF. CDR3 DNA sequence: TGCGCCAGCAGCATCCGGGACAAACCCATGAACACTGAAGCTTTCTTT.

V gene TRBV2 combines with J gene TRBJ1-3; TRBD1 might be the D (5 bases). V was trimmed by 4 bases and J by 3 bases, leaving 16 bases between them. From germline, CDR1 is SNHLY and CDR2 FYNNEI. The CDR3 loop spans 16 amino acids. In DNA, the CDR3 is TGTGCCAGCAGTGTTGAGTCAGGAGGGGATGGAAACACCATATATTTT. Translation gives CASSVESGGDGNTIYF.

There are a few counts of this clone. The chain couples TRBV2 to TRBJ1-1; a weak D match, TRBD1 (6 bases). Germline V gene data show CDR1 as SNHLY and CDR2 as FYNNEI. The CDR3 sequence is 14 residues long. V shed 8 bases and J shed 5 bases, with 18 bases lying between them. The CDR3 protein is CASPSGTSLTEAFF. The CDR3 DNA is TGTGCCAGCCCCTCAGGGACATCCTTAACTGAAGCTTTCTTT.

The rearrangement links TRBV7-9 to TRBJ2-1; 11 bases are shared with TRBD2. The CDR3 is made up of 14 amino acids. V trimming: 3 bases; J trimming: 9 bases; junction bases outside the gene matches: 4. Germline-derived CDR1 and CDR2 are SEHNR and FQNEAQ (reference sequence). The CDR3 sequence is CASSFSGGAAEQFF. The CDR3 DNA sequence: TGTGCCAGCAGCTTTAGCGGGGGGGCCGCTGAGCAGTTCTTC.